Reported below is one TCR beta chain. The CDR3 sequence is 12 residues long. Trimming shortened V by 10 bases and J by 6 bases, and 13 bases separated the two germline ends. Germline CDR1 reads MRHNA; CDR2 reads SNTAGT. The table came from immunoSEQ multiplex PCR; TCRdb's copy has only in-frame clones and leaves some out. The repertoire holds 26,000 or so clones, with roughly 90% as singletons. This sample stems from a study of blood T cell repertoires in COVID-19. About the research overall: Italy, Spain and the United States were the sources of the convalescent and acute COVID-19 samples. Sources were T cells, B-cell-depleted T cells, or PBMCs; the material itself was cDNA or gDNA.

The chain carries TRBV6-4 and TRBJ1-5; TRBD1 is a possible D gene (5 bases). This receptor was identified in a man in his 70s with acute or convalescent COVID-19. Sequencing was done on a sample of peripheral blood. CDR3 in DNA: TGTGCCAACTCGGGGGTCGGTCAGCCCCAGCATTTT. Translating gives CANSGVGQPQHF.